The rows below give T cell receptor beta chains drawn from one sample of a study of long-term antiretroviral therapy in people with HIV. The method was immunoSEQ multiplex PCR; TCRdb's version includes in-frame clones alone and lacks a portion of them. The data hold under 20,000 clones, with around 81% observed a single time. This specimen was unsorted PBMCs, taken 0.1 years before starting antiretroviral therapy. These receptors originate from a man aged 18 to 35 with HIV. Both conserved end residues are part of each CDR3. A D gene is named only where the DNA matches it firmly. A row's size may be missing; if present it is once, few, many or a size class.

NA,NA,TRBJ1-1,TRBV15,TGTGCCACCAGCAGGGAGGACAGTAGGAACACTGAAGCTTTCTTT,CATSREDSRNTEAFF
TRBD1,NA,TRBJ1-2,TRBV7-9,TGTGCCAGCAGCTTAGTGGGACAGGGAAGCTATGGCTACACCTTC,CASSLVGQGSYGYTF
NA,NA,TRBJ1-1,TRBV28,TGTGCCAGCAGTCGAGCGGGGCCGACTGAAGCTTTCTTT,CASSRAGPTEAFF
NA,NA,TRBJ2-3,TRBV7-2,TGTGCCAGCAGCTTAGACAGGGTTAAAGATACGCAGTATTTT,CASSLDRVKDTQYF
TRBD1,once,TRBJ1-2,TRBV4-2,TGTGCCAGCAGCCAAGAGGACAGGGTTGGTGGCTACACCTTC,CASSQEDRVGGYTF
NA,NA,TRBJ2-1,TRBV7-2,TGTGCCAGCAGCTTATTTGCCGGGAGAGACTACAATGAGCAGTTCTTC,CASSLFAGRDYNEQFF
NA,NA,TRBJ2-3,TRBV21-1,TGTGTCTCGAGGCGGGGAAGCACAGATACGCAGTATTTT,CVSRRGSTDTQYF
NA,few,TRBJ1-1,TRBV4-3,TGCGCCAGCAGCCAAGATCACGACAGCTACACTGAAGCTTTCTTT,CASSQDHDSYTEAFF
NA,NA,TRBJ2-2,TRBV15,TGTGCCACCAGCAGAGATGGGGCTACCGGGGAGCTGTTTTTT,CATSRDGATGELFF
NA,NA,TRBJ1-1,TRBV14,TGTGCCAGCAGCCAAGATGTAACAGACGAAGCTTTCTTT,CASSQDVTDEAFF
TRBD2,few,TRBJ2-5,TRBV19,TGTGCCAGTAGTATCGGGGCGGGGGGCTTGGAGACCCAGTACTTC,CASSIGAGGLETQYF
NA,NA,TRBJ2-7,TRBV5-4,TGTGCCAGCAGCTTGGACGCATCTCCCTACGAGCAGTACTTC,CASSLDASPYEQYF
TRBD1,once,TRBJ1-1,TRBV5-1,TGCGCCAGCAGCCCGGGGACAGGGGGCACTGAAGCTTTCTTT,CASSPGTGGTEAFF
TRBD2,NA,TRBJ2-7,TRBV7-2,TGTGCCAGCAGCTTACCCCACGGGGGAGCGGGGGCGGTGGGGCAGTACTTC,CASSLPHGGAGAVGQYF
TRBD1,NA,TRBJ1-5,TRBV9,TGTGCCAGCAGCGGCGACAGGGGGGACCAGCCCCAGCATTTT,CASSGDRGDQPQHF
TRBD2,NA,TRBJ2-1,TRBV5-4,TGTGCCAGCAGCCATCTAGCGGGAGGGGTCAATGAGCAGTTCTTC,CASSHLAGGVNEQFF
NA,NA,TRBJ2-3,TRBV4-1,TGCGCCAGCAGCCAAGAAGGGACTCCGAGCACAGATACGCAGTATTTT,CASSQEGTPSTDTQYF
NA,NA,TRBJ2-3,TRBV10-3,TGTGCCATCACTAAGGAGATGGCAGATACGCAGTATTTT,CAITKEMADTQYF
TRBD1,NA,TRBJ1-3,TRBV7-2,TGTGCCAGCAGCTCCGACAGGGGCTCTGGAAACACCATATATTTT,CASSSDRGSGNTIYF
NA,NA,TRBJ1-2,TRBV6-6,TGTGCCAGCAAGAAGCCCCGTCTGGGGTCAGGCTACACCTTC,CASKKPRLGSGYTF